This T cell receptor beta chain was identified in a study of blood T cell repertoires in COVID-19. About the study: Samples of COVID-19 (acute and convalescent) were obtained from the United States, Italy and Spain.

The repertoire was sequenced with immunoSEQ multiplex PCR; TCRdb's copy has only in-frame clones and lacks some. The sample comprises 150,000 to 200,000 clones, 75% to 90% of which are singletons, and more than 2.5% rests with the top ten. Germline assignment: CDR1 MDHEN and CDR2 SYDVKM. The CDR3 contains 12 residues. Trimming shortened V by 1 base and J by 4 bases, and 5 bases separated the two germline ends. Sequencing input: peripheral blood. V usage is TRBV28 and J usage is TRBJ2-7; no clear D. The receptor was derived from a man between 60 and 75 years old with acute or convalescent COVID-19. The CDR3 protein is CASSLSDYEQYF. CDR3 nucleotides: TGTGCCAGCAGTTTATCAGATTACGAGCAGTACTTC.